This TCR beta chain was captured by sequencing in a study of T cell responses to AZD1222 COVID-19 vaccine (dated by TCRdb to 2020 to 2023). The study in broad terms: TCR sequencing covered roughly 230 trial participants: 207 given two doses of AZD1222 and about 26 given two doses of MenACWY control vaccine. Trial participants were enrolled by age into subgroups of 18-55, 56-69 and 70-plus years, and about 150, 27 and 61 TCR-sequenced participants, respectively, were included in these subgroups.

The time point label of this sample denotes: about 28 days (+/-7) after the second vaccine dose. AZD1222 recipients with second doses at about 4 weeks or about 12 weeks were pooled, because spike-specific TCR depth and breadth did not differ between schedules. The vaccinee samples were drawn from two UK trials, COV001 and COV002, one of which was a single-blind randomized controlled phase 2/3 trial testing AZD1222 (ChAdOx1 nCoV-19) in healthy adults. Trial participant PBMC samples were collected at day 0 and day 28 after the second dose for TCRbeta chain sequencing. Remarks on this clone: This receptor's antigen is unknown. No base qualities exist here, and no much larger clone lies one base off it.

V and J lose 0 bases and 5 bases, and a span of 8 bases separates them. The CDR3 goes from the cysteine to the phenylalanine over 13 residues. Only the CDR3 DNA stays, 39 bases, in frame from base 1. Sequences LGHNA (CDR1) and YNFKEQ (CDR2) are obtained from the germline V gene. The paper's findings and limits, for the study overall: No day 14 peak-response samples were available, so repertoires were characterized only after the peak T cell response. After two AZD1222 doses, both the breadth and the depth of spike-specific TCRs were significantly higher than at day 0 and than in MenACWY recipients. The whole spike protein was spanned by vaccine-associated CD4 TCRs, and dominant responses were seen in regions 160-218 and 743-854. Participants were mostly white British, with more females than males. The authors suggested clonal diversity may have been underestimated. Conclusions about previously exposed vaccinees are limited, since just 5 to 7 AZD1222 recipients were seropositive for SARS-CoV-2 at baseline. The 56-69-year group was small, and its depth increase did not reach significance, likely because of low power. Reportedly, close to half of the unique spike-specific TCRs recognized epitopes lying outside the regions that are mutated in the B.1.351 and B.1.1.7 variants.

The CDR3 regions of human TCRbeta chains were analyzed by immunosequencing. The published analysis was carried out like this. Repertoire TCRs were matched against a reference library of SARS-CoV-2-specific TCRs generated with the MIRA antigen-specificity platform. Breadth was defined as the fraction of unique TCRs that were SARS-CoV-2-associated. Depth was defined as the fraction of total T cells that were SARS-CoV-2-associated. Using the MIRA data, each spike-specific TCR was mapped to the spike region that the TCR reacts to and placed in a CD4 or CD8 class. Log10-transformed breadth and depth values were compared by one-way ANOVA with Sidak's multiple comparisons tests. TCRdb retrieved this table from immuneACCESS and kept in-frame rearrangements only. Not all clones are present; in checked studies, unresolved V genes account for under half, and no reason is known for the remainder. V, J and clone size are those of that table, while D and trimming were read from the DNA. This sample is represented by about 120,000 clones; around 84% of them were singletons. About 16% of the sample lies in the top ten.

Here the chain combines TRBV4-2 and TRBJ2-7; the D gene assignment is perhaps TRBD1 or TRBD2, with each matching 5 bases. The origin of this receptor is an adult who received the AZD1222 COVID-19 vaccine. The specimen comprised peripheral blood, sampled 28 days after the second AZD1222 dose. The bases read TGTGCCAGCAGCCAAGATTTGGGGGACGAGCAGTACTTC. Translation gives CASSQDLGDEQYF.